This T cell receptor (beta chain) is from a study of T cells in Graves' hyperthyroidism and ophthalmopathy. Overall study: Peripheral blood was drawn at first diagnosis, prior to all treatment.

From RNA transcripts, TCR beta CDR3 regions were amplified. In the first-round RT-PCR of the TCR CDR3, the HTBI primer set was used. TCRdb ran MiXCR on the multiplex PCR reads and lists one entry per CDR3 protein. In the table there are fewer than 500,000 distinct CDR3 sequences, roughly 15% of which are singletons. This clonotype was counted ten times or more. What it recognizes is unknown. V gave up 6 bases and J gave up 5 bases, with 16 bases separating them. CDR3 length: 14 residues. CDR1 and CDR2 from the germline V gene are SGHVS and FNYEAQ. Enrolled ophthalmopathy patients presented with a Clinical Activity Score of at least 3, a NOSPECS grade of at least 4, and disease duration under 3 months. Study outcomes and limitations: A model of 13 V-J features distinguished ophthalmopathy from stable hyperthyroidism. Within blood appeared most thyroid clonotypes that had expanded above 0.001.

The chain uses TRBV7-6 and TRBJ2-5, with TRBD2 as a possible D gene (6 bases). Sequenced: blood. The clonotype originates from a man aged 18 to 30 with Graves' ophthalmopathy. Written as DNA, the CDR3 is TGTGCCAGCAGTCCCATGACCCTAGCGGAGACCCAGTACTTC. Its translation: CASSPMTLAETQYF. Using reference TRBV7-6 and TRBJ2-5 for the parts outside the CDR3, the full variable domain is GAGVSQSPRYKVTKRGQDVALRCDPISGHVSLYWYRQALGQGPEFLTYFNYEAQQDKSGLPNDRFSAERPEGSISTLTIQRTEQRDSAMYRCASSPMTLAETQYFGPGTRLLVL.